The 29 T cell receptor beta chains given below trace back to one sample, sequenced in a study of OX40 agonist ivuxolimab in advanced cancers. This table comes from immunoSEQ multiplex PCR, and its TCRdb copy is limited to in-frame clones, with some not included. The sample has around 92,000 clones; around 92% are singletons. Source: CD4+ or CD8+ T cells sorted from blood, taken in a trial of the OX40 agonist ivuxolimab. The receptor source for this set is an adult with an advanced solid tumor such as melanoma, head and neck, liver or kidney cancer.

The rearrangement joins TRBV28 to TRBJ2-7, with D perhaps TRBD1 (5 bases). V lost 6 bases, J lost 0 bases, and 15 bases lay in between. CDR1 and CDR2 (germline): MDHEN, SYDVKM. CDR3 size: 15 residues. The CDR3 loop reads CASRPQGVSSYEQYF. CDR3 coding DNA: TGTGCCAGCAGGCCGCAAGGGGTTAGCTCCTACGAGCAGTACTTC.

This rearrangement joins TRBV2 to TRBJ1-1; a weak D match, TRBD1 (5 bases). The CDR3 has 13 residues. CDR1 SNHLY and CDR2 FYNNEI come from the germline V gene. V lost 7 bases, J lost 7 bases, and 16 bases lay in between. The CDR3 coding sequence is TGTGCCAGCACCGGAGGGCGACAGAATGAAGCTTTCTTT. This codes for CASTGGRQNEAFF.

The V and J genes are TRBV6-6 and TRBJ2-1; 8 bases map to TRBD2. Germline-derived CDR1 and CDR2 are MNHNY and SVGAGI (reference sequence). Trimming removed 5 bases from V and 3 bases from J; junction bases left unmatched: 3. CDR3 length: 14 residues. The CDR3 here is CASSTSGNYNEQFF. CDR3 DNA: TGTGCCAGCAGTACTAGCGGCAACTACAATGAGCAGTTCTTC.

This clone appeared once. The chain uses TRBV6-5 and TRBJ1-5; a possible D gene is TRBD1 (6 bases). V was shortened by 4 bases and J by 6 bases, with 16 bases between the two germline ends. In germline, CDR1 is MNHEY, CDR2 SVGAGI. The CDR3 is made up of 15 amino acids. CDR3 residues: CASSSGGQAVQPQHF. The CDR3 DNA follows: TGTGCCAGCAGTTCCGGGGGGCAGGCAGTTCAGCCCCAGCATTTT.

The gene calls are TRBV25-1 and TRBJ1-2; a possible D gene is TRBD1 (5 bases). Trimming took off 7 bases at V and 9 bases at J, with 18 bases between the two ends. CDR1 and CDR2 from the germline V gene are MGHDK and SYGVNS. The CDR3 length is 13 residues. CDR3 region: CASTAGDPPSYTF. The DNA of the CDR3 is TGTGCCAGCACCGCCGGGGACCCCCCTAGCTACACCTTC.

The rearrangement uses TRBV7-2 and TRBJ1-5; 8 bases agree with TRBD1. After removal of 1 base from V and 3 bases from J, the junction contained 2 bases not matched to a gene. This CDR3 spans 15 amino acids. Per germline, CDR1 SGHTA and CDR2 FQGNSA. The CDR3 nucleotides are TGTGCCAGCAGCTTAGGGACAGGGATCAATCAGCCCCAGCATTTT. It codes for CASSLGTGINQPQHF.

For the CDR3, the DNA is TGCGCCAGCAGCCGTCGGGCTAGCGGGAGTAGCGGGCTTGGGGAGCTGTTTTTT. It specifies CASSRRASGSSGLGELFF. This chain joins TRBV4-1 and TRBJ2-2; 10 nucleotides agree with TRBD2. This CDR3 spans 18 amino acids. Germline loops: CDR1 MGHRA, CDR2 YSYEKL. The trim removed 4 bases at V and 8 bases at J, leaving 16 bases unmatched.

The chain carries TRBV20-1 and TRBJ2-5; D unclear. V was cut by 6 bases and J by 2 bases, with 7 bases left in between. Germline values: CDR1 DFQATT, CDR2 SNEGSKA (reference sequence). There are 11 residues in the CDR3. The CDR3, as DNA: TGCAGTGCCAGTGAACAAGAGACCCAGTACTTC. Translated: CSASEQETQYF.

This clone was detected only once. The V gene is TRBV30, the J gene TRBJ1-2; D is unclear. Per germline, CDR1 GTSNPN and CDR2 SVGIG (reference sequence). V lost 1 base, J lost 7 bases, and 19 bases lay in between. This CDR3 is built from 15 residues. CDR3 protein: CAWSDGGALAFGYTF. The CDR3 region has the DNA TGTGCCTGGAGTGATGGCGGAGCCCTGGCTTTTGGCTACACCTTC.

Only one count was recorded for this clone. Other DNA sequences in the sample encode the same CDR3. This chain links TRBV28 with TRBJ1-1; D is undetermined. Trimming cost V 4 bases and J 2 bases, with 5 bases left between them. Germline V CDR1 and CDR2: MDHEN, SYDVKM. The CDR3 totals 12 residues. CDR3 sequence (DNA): TGTGCCAGCAGTTCGGCCAACACTGAAGCTTTCTTT. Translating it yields CASSSANTEAFF.

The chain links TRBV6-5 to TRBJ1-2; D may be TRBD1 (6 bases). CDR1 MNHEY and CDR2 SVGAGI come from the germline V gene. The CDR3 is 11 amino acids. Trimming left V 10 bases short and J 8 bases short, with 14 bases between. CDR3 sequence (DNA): TGTGCCACTAACAGGGTCAGCGGCTACACCTTC. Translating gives CATNRVSGYTF.

For the CDR3, the DNA is TGTGCCAGCAGTTTCGCGTGGGGGGTCAAGCTAGAATATGAGCAGTTCTTC. It encodes CASSFAWGVKLEYEQFF. The rearrangement links TRBV27 to TRBJ2-1; TRBD2 might be the D (6 bases). Germline CDR1 and CDR2: MNHEY and SMNVEV (reference sequence). Trimming left V 3 bases short and J 8 bases short, with 23 bases between. The CDR3 covers 17 residues.

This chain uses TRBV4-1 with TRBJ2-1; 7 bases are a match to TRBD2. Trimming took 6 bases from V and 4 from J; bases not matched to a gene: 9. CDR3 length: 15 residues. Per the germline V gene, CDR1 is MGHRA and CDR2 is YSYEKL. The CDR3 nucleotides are TGCGCCAGCAGATCTCTAGCGGTTAATTACAATGAGCAGTTCTTC. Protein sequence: CASRSLAVNYNEQFF.

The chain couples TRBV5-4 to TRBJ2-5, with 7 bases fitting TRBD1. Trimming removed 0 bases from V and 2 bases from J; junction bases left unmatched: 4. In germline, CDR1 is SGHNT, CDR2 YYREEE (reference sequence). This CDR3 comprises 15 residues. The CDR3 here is CASSLDSTGQETQYF. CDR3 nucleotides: TGTGCCAGCAGCTTGGATTCGACAGGGCAAGAGACCCAGTACTTC.

CDR3 in amino acids: CASSLDGTGGEKLFF. The DNA for the CDR3 is TGTGCCAGCAGCTTAGATGGGACAGGTGGTGAAAAACTGTTTTTT. The chain is built from TRBV7-6 and TRBJ1-4; 8 bases align to TRBD1. The CDR3 consists of 15 residues. The germline CDR1 and CDR2 sequences are SGHVS and FNYEAQ. J gave up 7 bases and V 1 base, and 5 bases lay outside the gene matches.

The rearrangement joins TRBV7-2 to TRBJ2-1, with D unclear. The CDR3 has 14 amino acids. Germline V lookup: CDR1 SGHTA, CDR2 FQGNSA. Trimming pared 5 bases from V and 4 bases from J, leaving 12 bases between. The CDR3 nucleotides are TGTGCCAGCAGCCTGCAACTGGAGTACAATGAGCAGTTCTTC. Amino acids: CASSLQLEYNEQFF.

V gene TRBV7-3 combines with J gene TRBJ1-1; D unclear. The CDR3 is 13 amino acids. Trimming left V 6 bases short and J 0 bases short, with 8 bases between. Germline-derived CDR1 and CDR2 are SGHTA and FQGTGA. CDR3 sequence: CASRQDVNTEAFF. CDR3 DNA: TGTGCCAGCAGGCAAGATGTGAACACTGAAGCTTTCTTT.

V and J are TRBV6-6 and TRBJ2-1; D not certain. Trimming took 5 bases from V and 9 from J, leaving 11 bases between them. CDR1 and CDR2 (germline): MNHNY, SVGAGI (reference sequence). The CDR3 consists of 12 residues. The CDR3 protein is CASSPPEREQFF. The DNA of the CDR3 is TGTGCCAGCAGTCCCCCCGAACGTGAGCAGTTCTTC.

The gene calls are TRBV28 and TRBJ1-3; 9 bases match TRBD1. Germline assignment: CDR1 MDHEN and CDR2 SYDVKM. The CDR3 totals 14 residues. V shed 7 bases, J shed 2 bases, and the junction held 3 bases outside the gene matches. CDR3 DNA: TGTGCCAGCACATACAGGGGGCCTGGAAACACCATATATTTT. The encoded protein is CASTYRGPGNTIYF.

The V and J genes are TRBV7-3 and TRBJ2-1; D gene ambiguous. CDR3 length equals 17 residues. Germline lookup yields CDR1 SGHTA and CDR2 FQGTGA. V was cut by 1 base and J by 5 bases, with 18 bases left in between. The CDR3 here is CASSLRRSRAPHNEQFF. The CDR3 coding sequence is TGTGCCAGCAGCTTAAGGAGATCTAGGGCCCCACACAATGAGCAGTTCTTC.

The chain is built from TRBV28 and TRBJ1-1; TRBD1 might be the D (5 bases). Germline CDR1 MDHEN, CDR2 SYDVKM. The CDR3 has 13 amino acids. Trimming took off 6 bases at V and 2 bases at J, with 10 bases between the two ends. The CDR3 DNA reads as TGTGCCAGCAGGGACACAACCAACACTGAAGCTTTCTTT. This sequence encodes CASRDTTNTEAFF.

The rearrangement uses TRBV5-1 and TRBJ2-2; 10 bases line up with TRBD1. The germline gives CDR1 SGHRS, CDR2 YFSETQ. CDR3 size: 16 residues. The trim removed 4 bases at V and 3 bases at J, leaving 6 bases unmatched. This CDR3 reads CASSPRDRGHTGELFF. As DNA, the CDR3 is TGCGCCAGCAGCCCCCGGGACAGGGGCCACACCGGGGAGCTGTTTTTT.

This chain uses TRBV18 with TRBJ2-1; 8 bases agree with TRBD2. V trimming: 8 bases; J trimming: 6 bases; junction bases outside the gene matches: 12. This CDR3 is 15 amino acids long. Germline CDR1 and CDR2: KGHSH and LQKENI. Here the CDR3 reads CASTRLVGTSNEQFF. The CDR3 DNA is TGTGCCAGCACCAGATTGGTAGGGACTAGCAATGAGCAGTTCTTC.

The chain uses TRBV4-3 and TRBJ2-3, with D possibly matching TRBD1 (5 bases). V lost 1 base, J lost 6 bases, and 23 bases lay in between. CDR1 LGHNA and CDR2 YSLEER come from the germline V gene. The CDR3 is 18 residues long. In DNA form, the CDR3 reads TGCGCCAGCAGCCAAGGAGCTTCGAGACAGCGTCCGTGGGATACGCAGTATTTT. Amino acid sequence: CASSQGASRQRPWDTQYF.

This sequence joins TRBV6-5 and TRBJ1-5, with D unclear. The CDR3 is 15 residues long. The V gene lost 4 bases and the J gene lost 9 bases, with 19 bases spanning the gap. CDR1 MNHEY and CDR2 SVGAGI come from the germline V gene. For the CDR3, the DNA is TGTGCCAGCAGTTCCCTCCCCGGCTCATGGGGGCCCCAGCATTTT. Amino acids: CASSSLPGSWGPQHF.

CDR3 loop: CASSLGRGIMTEAFF. The CDR3 DNA reads as TGTGCCAGCAGTTTAGGGCGGGGAATAATGACTGAAGCTTTCTTT. This rearrangement joins TRBV27 to TRBJ1-1, with D unresolved. V gave up 2 bases and J gave up 5 bases, with 15 bases separating them. The germline gives CDR1 MNHEY, CDR2 SMNVEV (reference sequence). This CDR3 is 15 amino acids long.

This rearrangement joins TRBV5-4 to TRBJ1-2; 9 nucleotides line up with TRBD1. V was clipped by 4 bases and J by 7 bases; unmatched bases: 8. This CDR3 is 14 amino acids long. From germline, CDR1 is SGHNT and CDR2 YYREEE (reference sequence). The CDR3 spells CASSRQGDSSGYTF. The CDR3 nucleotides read TGTGCCAGCAGCCGACAGGGGGATTCCTCTGGCTACACCTTC.

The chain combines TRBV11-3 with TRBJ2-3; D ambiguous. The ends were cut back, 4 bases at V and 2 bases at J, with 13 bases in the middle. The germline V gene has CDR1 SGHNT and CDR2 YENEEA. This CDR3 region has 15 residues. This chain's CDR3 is CASSSNTEYTDTQYF. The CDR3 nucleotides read TGTGCCAGCAGCTCTAATACAGAGTACACAGATACGCAGTATTTT.

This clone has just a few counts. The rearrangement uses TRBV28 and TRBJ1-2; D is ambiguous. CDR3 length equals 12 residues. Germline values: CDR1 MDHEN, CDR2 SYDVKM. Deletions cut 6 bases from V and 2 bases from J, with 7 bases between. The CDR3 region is CASRKLNYGYTF. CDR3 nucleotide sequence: TGTGCCAGCAGGAAACTCAACTATGGCTACACCTTC.